This TCR beta chain comes out of a study of blood T cell repertoires in COVID-19. Study-wide background: The United States, Italy and Spain were the sources of the acute and convalescent COVID-19 samples. In each case, the material was cDNA or gDNA derived from T cells, B-cell-depleted T cells, or PBMCs.

The table lists this clone with a few counts. Produced via immunoSEQ multiplex PCR; TCRdb's table is partial and in-frame only. The sample yields 150,000 to 200,000 clones, roughly 90% seen once. J gave up 1 base and V 3 bases, and 13 bases lay outside the gene matches. The CDR3 has 20 amino acids. The germline V gene has CDR1 LGHDT and CDR2 YNNKEL (reference sequence). The TCR was taken from a man aged 65 to 79 with active or convalescent COVID-19. The chain is built from TRBV3-1 (or the pseudogene TRBV3-2) and TRBJ1-5; TRBD1 matches at 12 bases. The sequencing sample was made of peripheral blood. For the CDR3, the DNA is TGTGCCAGCAGCCACACGGGACAGGGGGCGATAATGGGGAGCAATCAGCCCCAGCATTTT. Amino acids: CASSHTGQGAIMGSNQPQHF.